A selection of T cell receptor beta chains follows, all from one sample in a study of CD8+CD57+ T cells in acquired aplastic anemia. Each CDR3 protein is one row after TCRdb ran MiXCR on the reads. The data show under 500,000 distinct CDR3 sequences, less than 35% seen once. Source material: sorted CD4+, CD8+, or CD8+CD57+ T cells (not recorded which) from PBMCs. These receptors were collected from a human donor with aplastic anemia. CDR3s include the opening cysteine and the closing phenylalanine or tryptophan. A D gene is named only where the DNA matches it firmly. Clone size is stated in some rows and not others, as once, few, many or a class when expanded.

D gene | J gene | V gene | clone size | CDR3 DNA | CDR3 protein
- | TRBJ2-7 | TRBV6-5 | - | TGTGCCAGCAGTTACACAGGGATGTCCTACGAGCAGTACTTC | CASSYTGMSYEQYF
- | TRBJ2-5 | TRBV25-1 | many | TGTGCCAGCAGTGAAGTTGAGGGGAGGGGGTACCAAGAGACCCAGTACTTC | CASSEVEGRGYQETQYF
- | TRBJ1-6 | TRBV11-1 | many | TGTGCCAGCAGCTTTGGGGGGCACGGCAATTCACCCCTCCACTTT | CASSFGGHGNSPLHF
TRBD1 | TRBJ2-7 | TRBV19 | many | TGTGCCAGTAGTTTGAGAGGGACAGGGCTTAACGAGCAGTACTTC | CASSLRGTGLNEQYF
TRBD2 | TRBJ2-1 | TRBV2 | few | TGTGCCAGCAGTGTAGGGACTAGCGGAGTATTCTTC | CASSVGTSGVFF
- | TRBJ2-2 | TRBV2 | few | TGTGCCAGCAGTGAAGAGACTCTAGCTCTACCGAACACCGGGGAGCTGTTTTTT | CASSEETLALPNTGELFF
- | TRBJ2-4 | TRBV19 | many | TGTGCCGCTGGTCCAGTCCTGATTCAGTACTTC | CAAGPVLIQYF
TRBD1 | TRBJ2-7 | TRBV6-1 | few | TGTGCCACCAGAAACGGACAGGGAATTTACGAGCAGTACTTC | CATRNGQGIYEQYF
- | TRBJ2-7 | TRBV5-1 | - | TGCGCCAGCAGCTTGGCCAGTGGGGTGGCCGCCTACGAGCAGTACTTC | CASSLASGVAAYEQYF
- | TRBJ1-6 | TRBV2 | many | TGTGCCAGCAGTGATAGGGGCAGGGTTTTAGTGGGGCCACCCCTCCACTTT | CASSDRGRVLVGPPLHF